This T cell receptor beta chain was recovered during a study of radiotherapy plus CTLA-4 blockade in lung cancer. Findings of the study overall: There was expansion of tumor-derived TCR clones in blood after radiotherapy plus ipilimumab. Increased serum interferon-beta after radiation also reportedly predicted response strongly.

Assay used: immunoSEQ multiplex PCR; TCRdb lists only in-frame clones, some missing. The sample includes 80,000 to 95,000 clones, around 84% of them seen just once. Note on this clone: The antigen is unknown.

The receptor comes from a human donor with non-small cell lung cancer that progressed on radiotherapy plus ipilimumab. Sequencing was performed on peripheral blood, taken from a patient treated with radiotherapy plus ipilimumab.

CDR3 loop: CASSVRGQSEAFF. DNA for the CDR3: TGTGCCAGCAGTGTCAGGGGACAGAGTGAAGCTTTCTTT. The V call is TRBV2, the J call TRBJ1-1; 7 bases map to TRBD1. The CDR3 runs 13 residues. V shed 4 bases and J 7 bases; nucleotides not matched to a gene: 6. Germline V CDR1 and CDR2: SNHLY, FYNNEI.